This entry describes one TCR beta chain. The antigen this receptor binds is unknown. Base qualities are not at hand, and no much larger clone is one base apart. The data derive from a study of cytomegalovirus exposure and HLA in healthy donors (dated by TCRdb to the late 2010s). Study-level background: An earlier analysis of roughly 610 of the donors reported 250 to 300 Gb of sequence data and 100 million to 120 million unique TCR beta sequences obtained from roughly 180 million T cells. An early release covering over 500 HLA-typed donors comprised around 300 gigabases of sequencing data and around 80 million unique TCR sequences. Among the approximately 400 genotyped donors, around 81% belonged to the genetic ancestry cluster associated with self-reported Caucasian donors. The study was designed to test whether signatures of past pathogen exposure could be identified by cataloging public T cell receptors. The study used immunosequencing to profile the T cell repertoires of 666 subjects and linked those repertoires to cytomegalovirus serostatus. A separate validation cohort of roughly 120 different subjects was used in addition to the roughly 700-subject first cohort. The study combined high-throughput TCR immunosequencing, statistical association of individual TCRs with disease status, and machine learning to predict cytomegalovirus infection status. In a later analysis, previously published TCR beta repertoires from 670 or so donors were re-analyzed and high-resolution HLA genotyping was added so that TCR occurrence patterns could be studied. In the later analysis, no new phenotypic data were used to find candidate immune exposures; instead, reliance was placed on TCR beta sequences and their occurrence across donors. An earlier analysis of some 500 of the donors used high-throughput TCR beta sequencing to judge whether each TCR beta V gene segment behaved as functional or pseudogenic. Donor age, sex, ethnicity and CMV serostatus were compiled together with the repertoire data. A later genetic analysis took genome-wide SNP genotypes for 398 of the 666 donors and used that subset as a discovery cohort. Every discovery cohort repertoire had been produced on one sequencing platform. Class I and class II HLA loci were covered by the typing at four-digit resolution. Typing coverage differed by locus: A, B, C, DRB1 and DQB1 were typed in roughly 620-640 donors, DQA1 in about 560, DPA1 in nearly 610, and DPB1 in just under 490. Roughly five DR-DQ haplotypes were handled as single units for association and clustering, since linkage in the cohort was strong. Across 300 to 400 genotyped donors of the cohort, an average of approximately 200,000 unique TCR beta nucleotide sequences per donor were sequenced, and approximately 17% of those sequences were non-productive.

V is clipped by 8 bases and J by 0 bases, and the sequence between their germline boundaries is 14 bases long. There are 15 amino acids in the CDR3, from cysteine to phenylalanine inclusive. The retained sequence is limited to the CDR3, 45 bases, with the frame set at the first base. The germline V gene supplies CDR1 MDHEN and CDR2 SYDVKM. Results the study describes overall, beyond this receptor: A few of the identified cytomegalovirus-associated TCR beta chains were confirmed in vitro to be specific for cytomegalovirus antigens. A total of about 150 TCR beta chains were listed by the study as associated with cytomegalovirus. In an earlier analysis of approximately 600 of the donors, most TCR beta V segments were observed in productive rearrangements about 90% or about 30% of the time, broadly matching IMGT annotations. A further reported finding was that TCR beta sequences accurately predicted the HLA-A and HLA-B alleles for most subjects in the first cohort. The earlier analysis of about 600 of the donors excluded 15 to 20 rarely observed V segments, including chromosome 9 orphons, because counts were too low. A later genetic analysis reported fewer N-insertions in productive TCRs among donors in an Asian-associated ancestry cluster than the 666-donor mean. Most TCR sequences were observed very rarely across donors, whereas some public TCRs were present in many individuals. Because some donors lacked HLA typing at each locus, the association tests relied only on the typed subset. In this cohort, only TCR beta chains were sequenced, and detectable features were limited by the absence of alpha or paired-chain data. According to a later analysis, parvovirus B19, influenza, CMV and Epstein-Barr virus appeared linked to several top co-occurrence clusters. In a later analysis, HLA-associated TCR beta chains showed more clonal expansion and lower generation probabilities than non-associated chains that were equally common. An association between a missense DCLRE1C variant and V-gene and J-gene trimming of TCR beta chains was found in a later genetic analysis and replicated in an independent cohort. A cluster of highly shared sequence variants was judged likely to be a technical artifact of the sequencing pipeline. Assigning TCR associations to individual alleles was difficult when HLA alleles, especially DR and DQ, strongly co-occurred. Because the 87-base-pair reads could not distinguish some IMGT-functional V segments, including TRBV6-2 and TRBV6-3, those segments were excluded. Specific HLA alleles were associated with about 17,000 TCR beta sequences at a false discovery rate of 0.05 in a later analysis. In both the original and validation cohorts, the classifier was reported to diagnose cytomegalovirus status with high specificity and sensitivity. In a later analysis, most CMV-associated TCR beta chains were found to appear HLA-restricted, with HLA associations seemingly driven largely by CMV exposure. Correlated functional status among segregating V segments might reflect linkage disequilibrium, but an unknown experimental factor could not be ruled out. CMV serostatus was the only immune exposure information available for the cohort. It was suggested by the authors that the approach could potentially be generalized to other disease states and immunological phenotypes. According to a later analysis, TCR association rates differed among HLA loci, with DRB1 alleles showing the most associated TCRs and HLA-C alleles showing the fewest. The presence/absence analyses assumed that sequencing depth was roughly uniform across donors, and that assumption may not be true.

In total, 500 to 700 healthy bone marrow donors made up the cohort. At the time of sampling, all cohort members were nominally healthy, though unrecorded immune exposures were likely present. The donor was CMV seronegative and belonged to the group of 352 seronegative cohort members. A peripheral blood sample was provided by each donor, and peripheral blood mononuclear cells were used for TCR beta sequencing. The Qiagen DNeasy Blood Extraction Kit was used to extract genomic DNA from the blood cell samples. Libraries were prepared through the immunoSEQ multiplex PCR assay. For the multiplex PCR, a mixture combining 60 forward primers for TCR Vbeta segments and 13 reverse primers for TCR Jbeta segments was used. A multiplex PCR assay on genomic DNA amplified the CDR3 region of rearranged TCR beta genes. Amplified TCR beta libraries were sequenced as 87-base-pair reads on the Illumina HiSeq System. Turning to the authors' computational methods: A later analysis tallied 80 million to 95 million unique TCR beta chains across the 650 to 750 repertoires, and about 10 million of those chains were shared by two or more donors. Raw reads were error-corrected and collapsed into unique sequences with a nearest-neighbor algorithm that merged closely related sequences to remove PCR and sequencing errors. To assign V, D and J gene segments, CDR3 sequences were aligned to IMGT reference sequences. For a sequence to be retained, a match of at least six nucleotides was required to both a V gene segment and a J gene segment. A rearrangement was called productive if the CDR3 had no stop codons and remained in frame with V and J, and every other rearrangement was called non-productive. Following IMGT convention, CDR3 was defined as the stretch from the second conserved V-encoded cysteine to the conserved J-encoded phenylalanine. Sequences without an unambiguous match to a single V gene segment were excluded from the earlier analysis of over 500 of the donors. An earlier analysis of fewer than 650 of the donors classified V segments as functional when productive rearrangements were above 56.7% and as segregating when the standard deviation between donors was above 5%. A statistical classification framework was developed to diagnose cytomegalovirus status using the catalog of TCR beta chain sequences. In a later analysis, V and J genes were assigned by comparing TCR nucleotide sequences against IMGT/GENE-DB human TR gene sequences. Using the TCRdist pipeline, a later analysis assigned CDR3 sequences along with most-parsimonious VDJ recombination scenarios. In a later analysis, each TCR beta chain was defined by its CDR3 amino acid sequence together with its V-gene family, and reads without a unique V-gene family were excluded. A later analysis removed roughly 590 highly shared, low-generation-probability nucleotide sequences to deal with suspected cross-contamination and a sequencing artifact. In a later analysis, a clonal expansion index for each public chain was calculated from normalized within-repertoire ranks of inferred template counts. Generation probabilities in a later analysis came from a VDJ recombination model fitted to out-of-frame rearrangements, and those results were checked against IGoR. In a later analysis, hypergeometric tests were used to score TCR-TCR, TCR-HLA and TCR-CMV co-occurrence, with a repertoire-size bias correction applied to TCR pairs. In a later analysis, false discovery rates were estimated by permuting HLA or CMV assignments 20 times. A later analysis grouped co-occurring TCRs with DBSCAN, adding TCRdist sequence similarity when clustering within HLA-allele-positive subsets. Co-occurrence clustering excluded repertoires with fewer than 30,000 or more than 120,000 public chains, plus five with anomalous nucleotide sharing. The table was pulled from immuneACCESS by TCRdb, which kept in-frame rearrangements only. Such tables lose some clones; where checked, under half of the loss comes from unresolved V genes, and the rest has no known cause. That table furnishes V, J and clone size, whereas the DNA furnished D and trimming. The sample table lists 150,000 to 200,000 clones, around 77% of them with a count of one. Jointly, the top ten make up 1% of the sample.

This receptor chain uses TRBV28 and TRBJ2-1, with an unclear D gene assignment. The source material was PBMCs. The TCR was taken from a woman aged 40 to 55 in good health and CMV-seronegative. This receptor has the CDR3 CASVVGGSSYNEQFF. The DNA is TGTGCCAGCGTGGTCGGCGGCAGCTCCTACAATGAGCAGTTCTTC.